The 32 T cell receptor beta chains below come from one sample, sequenced in a study of T cells in Graves' hyperthyroidism and ophthalmopathy. The CDR3 regions of TCR beta were amplified from RNA transcripts. Carried out on the TCR CDR3, a first-round RT-PCR used the HTBI primer set. MiXCR, applied by TCRdb to the multiplex PCR reads, yields one record per CDR3 protein. The table has 500,000 to 800,000 distinct CDR3 sequences, over 40% seen once. Source material: peripheral blood or thyroid tissue (not recorded which). The receptors here all came from an adult man with Graves' disease, either hyperthyroidism or ophthalmopathy (not recorded which).

This chain connects TRBV9 to TRBJ1-3, with no clear D. The CDR3 has 15 amino acids. V shed 2 bases and J shed 8 bases, with 17 bases lying between them. Per germline, CDR1 SGDLS and CDR2 YYNGEE. The CDR3: CASSVGQNYGYTIYF. The DNA of the CDR3 is TGTGCCAGCAGCGTTGGCCAGAACTATGGCTACACCATATATTTT.

V is TRBV15 and J is TRBJ1-5; TRBD1 matches at 7 bases. The CDR3 sequence is 15 residues long. V shed 1 base and J 5 bases; nucleotides not matched to a gene: 5. The V gene's germline CDR1 is LNHNV and CDR2 YYDKDF (reference sequence). CDR3 loop: CATSRGRTGDQPQHF. The CDR3 nucleotides read TGTGCCACCAGCAGAGGCAGGACAGGCGATCAGCCCCAGCATTTT.

This clonotype was observed a handful of times. The V call is TRBV19, the J call TRBJ1-2; D gene ambiguous. The germline V and J ends were trimmed by 4 bases and 4 bases, with 13 bases remaining between them. CDR1 and CDR2 from the germline V gene are LNHDA and SQIVND (reference sequence). This CDR3 region has 14 residues. CDR3 region: CASSRYAGTYGYTF. In DNA form, the CDR3 reads TGTGCCAGTAGTAGGTACGCGGGAACCTATGGCTACACCTTC.

The table lists this clonotype with a few counts. The gene calls are TRBV5-1 and TRBJ2-7; possibly TRBD1 or TRBD2 for D (5 bases each). The CDR3 runs 15 residues. CDR1 and CDR2 (germline): SGHRS, YFSETQ. Trimming removed 0 bases at V and 4 bases at J, with 14 bases between. Here the CDR3 reads CASSLARGSSYEQYF. The CDR3 nucleotides are TGCGCCAGCAGCTTGGCCCGGGGCAGTTCTTACGAGCAGTACTTC.

The sample holds many counts of this clonotype. The chain joins TRBV7-9 to TRBJ2-7, with 7 bases lining up with TRBD2. V lost 7 bases to trimming and J lost 3 bases; unmatched junction nucleotides: 9. CDR3 length: 14 residues. Germline V CDR1 and CDR2: SEHNR, FQNEAQ (reference sequence). CDR3: CASKLSGESYEQYF. Here the CDR3 DNA reads TGTGCCAGCAAACTAAGCGGGGAGAGCTACGAGCAGTACTTC.

This clonotype has a count of ten or more. The rearrangement links TRBV15 to TRBJ1-1, with TRBD1 as a possible D gene (6 bases). This CDR3 is 16 amino acids long. CDR1 and CDR2 from the germline V gene are LNHNV and YYDKDF (reference sequence). Trimming removed 0 bases at V and 0 bases at J, with 11 bases between. CDR3 nucleotides: TGTGCCACCAGCAGAGATGAGGCAGGGGTGAACACTGAAGCTTTCTTT. Amino acids: CATSRDEAGVNTEAFF.

This clonotype was detected a few times. The rearrangement uses TRBV9 and TRBJ1-6; D not resolved. V lost 3 bases, J lost 0 bases, and 16 bases lay in between. The CDR3 is 18 amino acids. In germline, CDR1 is SGDLS, CDR2 YYNGEE. CDR3 nucleotide sequence: TGTGCCAGCAGCGACACACTAGATTTAAGCTCCTATAATTCACCCCTCCACTTT. This translates into CASSDTLDLSSYNSPLHF.

In this sample, this clonotype turned up many times. This chain connects TRBV29-1 to TRBJ1-1; D perhaps matches TRBD1 (5 bases). Per germline, CDR1 SQVTM and CDR2 ANQGSEA. The CDR3 loop spans 12 amino acids. Trimming took 3 bases from V and 6 from J, leaving 11 bases between them. The CDR3 coding sequence is TGCAGCGTTGACGCAGGGAGGGCTGAAGCTTTCTTT. Translated, it gives CSVDAGRAEAFF.

This chain uses TRBV24-1 with TRBJ1-4; D unresolved. Trimming pared 5 bases from V and 4 bases from J, leaving 7 bases between. CDR3 length: 13 amino acids. Germline lookup yields CDR1 KGHDR and CDR2 SFDVKD. CDR3: CATSGEGNEKLFF. DNA of the CDR3: TGTGCCACCAGTGGGGAGGGTAATGAAAAACTGTTTTTT.

The V call is TRBV10-3, the J call TRBJ1-4; 7 bases agree with TRBD1. Germline V lookup: CDR1 ENHRY, CDR2 SYGVKD. The CDR3 has 15 amino acids. The V segment lost 6 bases and the J segment 3 bases; nucleotides outside the gene matches: 7. The CDR3 sequence is CAISGSTGPNEKLFF. CDR3 DNA: TGTGCCATCAGCGGCTCGACAGGGCCTAATGAAAAACTGTTTTTT.

In this sample, this clonotype turned up many times. A read error may explain this, as a much larger clone is one base away. The chain recombines TRBV7-8 with TRBJ2-7, with TRBD1 as a possible D gene (6 bases). This CDR3 comprises 13 residues. V shed 1 base and J shed 6 bases, with 10 bases lying between them. CDR1 and CDR2 (germline): SGHVS, FQNEAQ. The DNA of the CDR3 is TGTGCCAGCAGCTTAGACAGGGTCCGCGAGCAGTACTTC. It yields the protein CASSLDRVREQYF.

As concerns this clonotype: One end of the junction varies from germline; a read error may be responsible. The CDR3 loop reads CASSESGQAGLEKLFF. The CDR3 coding sequence is TGTGCCAGCAGTGAGTCCGGCCAGGCGGGTTTGGAAAAACTGTTTTTT. V usage is TRBV10-1 and J usage is TRBJ1-4; the D is unclear. The CDR3 is 16 residues long. Germline CDR1 WNHNN, CDR2 SYGVQD (reference sequence).

In this sample, this clonotype turned up many times. The rearrangement uses TRBV10-3 and TRBJ2-5; tentatively, D is TRBD1 (6 bases). V dropped 10 bases and J dropped 1 base, with 13 bases sitting between them. The CDR3 runs 13 residues. Germline loops: CDR1 ENHRY, CDR2 SYGVKD. The CDR3 DNA reads as TGTGCCACCAATTTGGACAGCCAAGAGACCCAGTACTTC. Translating it yields CATNLDSQETQYF.

This clonotype was counted at least ten times. This chain uses TRBV29-1 with TRBJ1-2, with TRBD1 identical over 8 bases. This CDR3 region has 13 residues. CDR1 is SQVTM and CDR2 is ANQGSEA in the germline V gene. The V gene end was trimmed by 4 bases and the J gene end by 5 bases; junction bases not matched to a gene: 6. The CDR3 loop reads CSVVSTGGYGYTF. CDR3 DNA sequence: TGCAGCGTTGTATCAACAGGGGGTTATGGCTACACCTTC.

Notes on this clonotype: A junction end diverges from the germline sequence, so it may reflect a read error. The CDR3: CASSEGPGTGGFYGYTF. For the CDR3, the DNA is TGTGCCAGCAGTGAAGGGCCAGGGACAGGGGGGTTCTATGGCTACACCTTC. The genes are TRBV10-3 and TRBJ1-2; TRBD1 agrees at 11 bases. This CDR3 is 17 amino acids long. Germline V lookup: CDR1 ENHRY, CDR2 SYGVKD.

This chain connects TRBV15 to TRBJ2-2; possibly TRBD1 for D (6 bases). CDR3 length equals 14 residues. V was shortened by 6 bases and J by 1 base, with 9 bases between the two germline ends. Germline V gives CDR1 LNHNV, CDR2 YYDKDF (reference sequence). The CDR3 nucleotides are TGTGCCACCAGGAGGGGACAGAACACCGGGGAGCTGTTTTTT. It is translated as CATRRGQNTGELFF.

The chain couples TRBV10-3 to TRBJ1-6; TRBD1 is a possible D gene (5 bases). V lost 3 bases to trimming and J lost 9 bases, with 9 bases between them. The CDR3 loop spans 13 amino acids. Germline loops: CDR1 ENHRY, CDR2 SYGVKD. CDR3 region: CAISDSGGSPLHF. The CDR3 nucleotides read TGTGCCATCAGTGATTCGGGGGGTTCACCCCTCCACTTT.

Concerning this clonotype itself: A much larger clone differs by one base, so this may be a read error. The chain uses TRBV29-1 and TRBJ2-7, with no clear D. Per the germline V gene, CDR1 is SQVTM and CDR2 is ANQGSEA. The CDR3 length is 14 residues. V was pared by 5 bases and J by 6 bases, with 20 bases between. The CDR3 bases are TGCAGCGTTAGCGATGCAGGACCTCCCGGCGAGCAGTACTTC. Translation: CSVSDAGPPGEQYF.

On this clonotype itself: An end of the junction differs from the germline gene, which may be a read error. This chain's CDR3 is CASSLEFTDRVPHTEAFF. The CDR3 bases are TGTGCCAGCAGTTTAGAATTTACGGACAGGGTCCCACACACTGAAGCTTTCTTT. J is TRBJ1-1 and V is TRBV10-3; 8 bases line up with TRBD1. Germline assignment: CDR1 ENHRY and CDR2 SYGVKD. CDR3 length: 18 amino acids.

To note about this clonotype: This may be a read error: a much more frequent sequence differs by one nucleotide. CDR3 DNA: TGCAGCGCCCGGGACAGGGATGGCTATGGCCACACCTTC. It specifies CSARDRDGYGHTF. The chain couples TRBV29-1 to TRBJ1-2, with 9 bases matching TRBD1. CDR1 is SQVTM, CDR2 ANQGSEA, per germline. The CDR3 is made up of 13 amino acids. The full variable domain, its missing parts supplied by reference TRBV29-1 and TRBJ1-2, is SAVISQKPSRDICQRGTSLTIQCQVDSQVTMMFWYRQQPGQSLTLIATANQGSEATYESGFVIDKFPISRPNLTFSTLTVSNMSPEDSSIYLCSARDRDGYGHTFGSGTRLTVV.

The V and J genes are TRBV7-9 and TRBJ1-5; TRBD1 is a possible D gene (5 bases). Trimming took 6 bases from V and 6 from J, leaving 21 bases between them. Germline V lookup: CDR1 SEHNR, CDR2 FQNEAQ (reference sequence). The CDR3 is made up of 16 amino acids. CDR3 nucleotides: TGTGCCAGCAGTGTAGTCGGGGGATTGTTTAGTCAGCCCCAGCATTTT. It is translated as CASSVVGGLFSQPQHF.

On this clonotype itself: Its ends do not fully match the called genes, so a read error is possible. The gene calls are TRBV7-9 and TRBJ1-3, with D uncertain. The CDR3 consists of 11 residues. Per the germline V gene, CDR1 is SEHNR and CDR2 is FQNEAQ (reference sequence). In DNA, the CDR3 is TGTGCCAGCAGCTTAGGGGCCGGAAGGGATTTT. Translating it yields CASSLGAGRDF.

The chain recombines TRBV5-1 with TRBJ1-2; 7 positions agree with TRBD1. The CDR3 has 13 residues. Germline CDR1 and CDR2: SGHRS and YFSETQ. The V gene end was trimmed by 5 bases and the J gene end by 6 bases; junction bases not matched to a gene: 7. The CDR3 bases are TGCGCCAGCAGTTTTACAGGGGTCAATGGCTACACCTTC. Protein product: CASSFTGVNGYTF. The whole variable domain, filled in from reference TRBV5-1 and TRBJ1-2, reads KAGVTQTPRYLIKTRGQQVTLSCSPISGHRSVSWYQQTPGQGLQFLFEYFSETQRNKGNFPGRFSGRQFSNSRSEMNVSTLELGDSALYLCASSFTGVNGYTFGSGTRLTVV.

The chain couples TRBV5-1 to TRBJ2-7, with D hard to call. The CDR3 spans 12 residues. Per the germline V gene, CDR1 is SGHRS and CDR2 is YFSETQ. The V end lost 4 bases, the J end lost 2 bases, and 7 bases lay between the germline ends. The CDR3 coding sequence is TGCGCCAGCAGCCCATACCCCTACGAGCAGTACTTC. Protein: CASSPYPYEQYF.

The rearrangement links TRBV7-2 to TRBJ1-2; possible D gene TRBD1, 5 bases. Trimming took 8 bases from V and 5 from J, leaving 21 bases between them. The CDR3 contains 15 residues. Germline V gene lookup returns CDR1 SGHTA and CDR2 FQGNSA. CDR3 in amino acids: CASSPPPVGTYGYTF. The CDR3 bases are TGTGCCAGCTCACCACCGCCGGTAGGGACGTATGGCTACACCTTC. The complete variable domain, with remaining parts taken from reference TRBV7-2 and TRBJ1-2, reads GAGVSQSPSNKVTEKGKDVELRCDPISGHTALYWYRQSLGQGLEFLIYFQGNSAPDKSGLPSDRFSAERTGGSVSTLTIQRTQQEDSAVYLCASSPPPVGTYGYTFGSGTRLTVV.

This rearrangement joins TRBV29-1 to TRBJ1-2; no reliable D call. CDR3 length: 12 amino acids. Germline assignment: CDR1 SQVTM and CDR2 ANQGSEA. V lost 7 bases and J lost 4, with 13 bases in between. CDR3 in amino acids: CSASTQTYGYTF. Written as DNA, the CDR3 is TGCAGCGCCTCTACCCAAACCTATGGCTACACCTTC.

The chain employs TRBV9 and TRBJ1-5, with unresolved D. Trimming cost V 5 bases and J 0 bases, with 12 bases left between them. This CDR3 contains 15 residues. Germline CDR1 SGDLS, CDR2 YYNGEE. CDR3 in amino acids: CASSPGRISNQPQHF. CDR3 nucleotides: TGTGCCAGCAGTCCAGGACGGATTAGCAATCAGCCCCAGCATTTT. Full variable domain (remainder filled in from reference TRBV9 and TRBJ1-5): DSGVTQTPKHLITATGQRVTLRCSPRSGDLSVYWYQQSLDQGLQFLIQYYNGEERAKGNILERFSAQQFPDLHSELNLSSLELGDSALYFCASSPGRISNQPQHFGDGTRLSIL.

The rearrangement uses TRBV7-8 and TRBJ2-7; perhaps TRBD2 as D (6 bases). Between the trimmed V and J ends, which lost 0 bases and 7 bases, there was a span of 19 bases. CDR3 length: 16 residues. The germline CDR1 and CDR2 sequences are SGHVS and FQNEAQ. CDR3 sequence (DNA): TGTGCCAGCAGCTTAGCTGTTAGCGGACCGTCGGAAGAGCAGTACTTC. It specifies CASSLAVSGPSEEQYF.

The CDR3 coding sequence is TGTGCCAGCAGCTTGATTACAGGGCAACGGAACTATGGCTACACCTTC. It specifies CASSLITGQRNYGYTF. This chain uses TRBV11-1 with TRBJ1-2, with D possibly matching TRBD1 (6 bases). This CDR3 is 16 amino acids long. V was pared by 3 bases and J by 2 bases, with 16 bases between. Germline V gene lookup returns CDR1 SGHAT and CDR2 FQDESV (reference sequence).

This clonotype was counted a few times. CDR3 residues: CASSITEQGVGGYTF. CDR3 nucleotides: TGTGCCAGTAGTATAACGGAACAGGGAGTCGGTGGCTACACCTTC. This chain connects TRBV19 to TRBJ1-2, with a weak D call TRBD1 (6 bases). CDR1 and CDR2 from the germline V gene are LNHDA and SQIVND (reference sequence). There are 15 residues in the CDR3. V lost 2 bases and J lost 7, with 17 bases in between.

Here the CDR3 reads CASSEVWDRSEKLFF. The CDR3, as DNA: TGTGCCAGCAGTGAAGTTTGGGACAGGTCTGAAAAACTGTTTTTT. The rearrangement joins TRBV6-6 to TRBJ1-4; 8 nucleotides agree with TRBD1. After removal of 5 bases from V and 7 bases from J, the junction contained 9 bases not matched to a gene. The CDR3 length is 15 residues. Germline CDR1 and CDR2: MNHNY and SVGAGI (reference sequence).

J is TRBJ2-7 and V is TRBV25-1; 12 bases align to TRBD2. The germline gives CDR1 MGHDK, CDR2 SYGVNS. Trimming cost V 8 bases and J 6 bases; bases outside gene matches: 8. The CDR3 sequence is 14 residues long. In nucleotides, the CDR3 is TGTGCCAGCCAACGACTAGCGGGAGCTTCCGAGCAGTACTTC. It translates to CASQRLAGASEQYF.